This T cell receptor beta chain was captured by sequencing in a study of blood T cell repertoires in COVID-19. Study details: Both acute and convalescent COVID-19 samples were obtained from the United States, Italy and Spain. Sources were T cells, B-cell-depleted T cells, or PBMCs; the material itself was cDNA or gDNA.

Only in-frame clones appear in the TCRdb table, and some are missing; sequencing was by immunoSEQ multiplex PCR. The repertoire has about 29,000 clones, 80% to 90% of them found once; the top ten carry about 9.9%. The V end lost 6 bases, the J end lost 6 bases, and 11 bases lay between the germline ends. Germline loops: CDR1 DFQATT, CDR2 SNEGSKA (reference sequence). This CDR3 spans 11 amino acids. Input material: peripheral blood. The clonotype originates from a human donor in a cohort sampled during active COVID-19. The rearrangement joins TRBV20-1 to TRBJ1-2, with D unclear. CDR3 sequence (DNA): TGCAGTGCCCTAGGAGGTAATGGCTACACCTTC. As protein: CSALGGNGYTF.